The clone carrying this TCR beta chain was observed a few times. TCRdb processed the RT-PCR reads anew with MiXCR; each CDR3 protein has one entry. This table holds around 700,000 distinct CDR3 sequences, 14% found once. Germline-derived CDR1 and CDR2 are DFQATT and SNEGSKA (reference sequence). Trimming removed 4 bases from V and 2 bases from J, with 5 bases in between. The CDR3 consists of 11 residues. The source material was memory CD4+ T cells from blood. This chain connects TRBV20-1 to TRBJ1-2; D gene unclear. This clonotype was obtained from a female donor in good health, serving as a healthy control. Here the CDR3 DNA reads TGCAGTGCTAATGTAAACTATGGCTACACCTTC. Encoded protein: CSANVNYGYTF.